This T cell receptor beta chain was recovered during a study of T cell repertoires in cytomegalovirus infection. Study-level background: A matching HLA type, together with CMV infection, was signaled by public TCR beta signatures. Notes on the study in general: Dominating the ex vivo response were TCR beta clonotypes that were CMV-specific and HLA-C-restricted.

Concerning this clonotype: Its antigen is undetermined.

MiXCR, run by TCRdb on the reads, gives a single entry per CDR3 protein. The repertoire holds about 890,000 distinct CDR3 sequences, with 30% to 40% as singletons. With 5 bases clipped from V and 0 bases from J, the junction kept 6 bases outside the gene matches. This CDR3 is built from 16 residues. Germline V lookup: CDR1 MNHNY, CDR2 SVGAGI (reference sequence). Sample: cultured CD8+ T cells from PBMCs, taken from culture after CMV antigen stimulation. The sequence came from a human donor in good health (CMV status not recorded). Some clones in this sample may be carry-over from other donors' samples. V and J are TRBV6-6 and TRBJ1-5, with TRBD1 identical over 8 bases. DNA of the CDR3: TGTGCCAGCAGTATGGGACAGGTTTATAGCAATCAGCCCCAGCATTTT. It yields the protein CASSMGQVYSNQPQHF.